The clone carrying this TCR beta chain was counted once. One junction end disagrees with the germline gene, perhaps due to a read error. TCRbeta libraries were built with three rounds of nested PCR, modified from ARM-PCR. TCRdb analysed the multiplex PCR reads with MiXCR anew, one entry per CDR3 protein. Counted here are tens of thousands of distinct CDR3 sequences, 74% occurring once; the ten biggest clones make up around 23%. The data were taken from a study of tumor and adjacent non-tumor tissue in lung cancer. The template was RNA from unsorted bulk tissue. This non-tumor lung sample came from over 3 cm beyond the tumor edge. This TCR came from a woman aged 55-69 years with non-small cell lung cancer. The sample consisted of distant non-tumor lung tissue.

The CDR3 here is CASSLRGQAETQYF. The CDR3 nucleotides are TGCGCCAGCAGCCTCCGAGGGCAGGCAGAGACCCAATACTTC. The chain is built from TRBV4-3 and TRBJ2-5, with a tentative D call TRBD2 (5 bases). The CDR3 length is 14 residues. Looked up from germline, CDR1 is LGHNA and CDR2 is YSLEER.